This T cell receptor (beta chain) was sequenced for a study of control samples from healthy donors and cancer patients. This CDR3 spans 15 amino acids. CDR1 and CDR2 from the germline V gene are MDHEN and SYDVKM. Unmatched junction bases numbered 11, after V lost 5 bases and J lost 9 bases. Profiling relied on immunoSEQ multiplex PCR, and the TCRdb table lists in-frame clones only, not all of them. The table has just under 150,000 clones, around 92% seen once; the top ten hold roughly 3.2%. The sequencing input was blood. The sequence was obtained from a man aged 25 to 40 in good health. The chain employs TRBV28 and TRBJ2-7, with TRBD1 matching over 12 bases. The DNA for the CDR3 is TGTGCCAGCAGTCTGGGACAGGGGGCAATCAACGGGCAGTACTTC. Protein product: CASSLGQGAINGQYF.